The 30 T cell receptor beta chains in this list originate from one sample, sequenced in a study of blood T cell repertoires in COVID-19. Method: immunoSEQ multiplex PCR; TCRdb's copy keeps in-frame clones and lacks some. The sample records roughly 88,000 clones, approximately 80% being singletons. The sequenced material came from peripheral blood. These receptors all come from an elderly woman with acute or convalescent COVID-19.

This chain joins TRBV19 and TRBJ1-2; 12 positions agree with TRBD1. Trimming took 6 bases from V and 8 from J; bases not matched to a gene: 7. This CDR3 has 14 amino acids. From germline, CDR1 is LNHDA and CDR2 SQIVND (reference sequence). The CDR3 DNA sequence: TGTGCCAGTAGGGGGACAGGGGGCGAGCAGGGCTACACCTTC. Residues: CASRGTGGEQGYTF.

The chain recombines TRBV29-1 with TRBJ1-3; possible D gene TRBD1, 5 bases. CDR1 and CDR2 (germline): SQVTM, ANQGSEA. The CDR3 is made up of 14 amino acids. V was pared by 5 bases and J by 3 bases, with 14 bases between. The CDR3 loop is CSVYDSVIGNTIYF. In DNA, the CDR3 is TGCAGCGTTTATGACAGCGTGATTGGAAACACCATATATTTT.

V and J are TRBV24-1 and TRBJ2-1, with TRBD1 identical over 8 bases. This CDR3 has 13 residues. Germline V gene data show CDR1 as KGHDR and CDR2 as SFDVKD. With 8 bases clipped from V and 7 bases from J, the junction kept 6 bases outside the gene matches. The CDR3 spells CATTGQGVNEQFF. In DNA, the CDR3 is TGTGCCACCACCGGACAGGGAGTAAATGAGCAGTTCTTC.

The chain joins TRBV3-1 (or the pseudogene TRBV3-2) to TRBJ1-2, with TRBD1 matching 9 bases. Germline CDR1 and CDR2: LGHDT and YNNKEL (reference sequence). The CDR3 is made up of 14 amino acids. Unmatched junction bases numbered 5, after V lost 1 base and J lost 8 bases. The DNA of the CDR3 is TGTGCCAGCAGCCAAGGGGGGACAGGGAGCGGCTACACCTTC. Its translation is CASSQGGTGSGYTF.

The rearrangement uses TRBV18 and TRBJ1-2; maybe TRBD1 (6 bases). The CDR3 length is 13 residues. Trimming removed 6 bases at V and 2 bases at J, with 10 bases between. CDR1 is KGHSH and CDR2 is LQKENI in the germline V gene. The CDR3 DNA reads as TGTGCCAGCTCCGAGGGGGTGAACTATGGCTACACCTTC. This encodes CASSEGVNYGYTF.

This chain links TRBV15 with TRBJ2-7; the match to TRBD2 covers 9 bases. The CDR3 loop spans 16 amino acids. Germline V gene data show CDR1 as LNHNV and CDR2 as YYDKDF (reference sequence). V gave up 2 bases and J gave up 6 bases; unmatched junction bases: 11. Written as DNA, the CDR3 is TGTGCCACCAGCAGATCGGCGGGGGGGGCTCGTCTCGAGCAGTACTTC. This sequence encodes CATSRSAGGARLEQYF. The full variable domain, in which reference TRBV15 and TRBJ2-7 provide the parts outside the CDR3, is DAMVIQNPRYQVTQFGKPVTLSCSQTLNHNVMYWYQQKSSQAPKLLFHYYDKDFNNEADTPDNFQSRRPNTSFCFLDIRSPGLGDTAMYLCATSRSAGGARLEQYFGPGTRLTVT.

This sequence joins TRBV14 and TRBJ1-1; D is unresolved. The V end was cut by 5 bases, the J end by 1 base, with 8 bases between. Germline V lookup: CDR1 SGHDN, CDR2 FVKESK. The CDR3 consists of 13 residues. The CDR3 loop reads CASSFGENTEAFF. The CDR3 DNA reads TGTGCCAGCAGCTTTGGAGAGAACACTGAAGCTTTCTTT.

This clone was found a few times. This sequence joins TRBV3-1 (or the pseudogene TRBV3-2) and TRBJ1-6, with D hard to call. Germline CDR1 reads LGHDT; CDR2 reads YNNKEL (reference sequence). The CDR3 extends over 15 amino acids. V was pared by 6 bases and J by 3 bases, with 12 bases between. This chain's CDR3 is CASRTGEVYNSPLHF. In DNA form, the CDR3 reads TGTGCCAGCAGGACCGGAGAGGTCTATAATTCACCCCTCCACTTT.

This clone was found once. The chain carries TRBV7-2 and TRBJ1-3, with a weak D call TRBD1 (5 bases). V was pared by 1 base and J by 3 bases, with 7 bases between. The CDR3 runs 14 residues. In germline, CDR1 is SGHTA, CDR2 FQGNSA. The CDR3 nucleotides are TGTGCCAGCAGCTTAGACACAGGTGGAAACACCATATATTTT. This sequence encodes CASSLDTGGNTIYF. The variable domain in full, with the rest retrieved from reference TRBV7-2 and TRBJ1-3, is GAGVSQSPSNKVTEKGKDVELRCDPISGHTALYWYRQSLGQGLEFLIYFQGNSAPDKSGLPSDRFSAERTGGSVSTLTIQRTQQEDSAVYLCASSLDTGGNTIYFGEGSWLTVV.

The chain has TRBV19 and TRBJ1-2, with D perhaps matching TRBD1 (5 bases). The CDR3 contains 16 residues. The V gene lost 6 bases and the J gene lost 0 bases, with 17 bases spanning the gap. CDR1 and CDR2 (germline): LNHDA, SQIVND (reference sequence). This CDR3 reads CASRMPGRTTNYGYTF. CDR3 nucleotide sequence: TGTGCCAGTAGAATGCCAGGGAGGACCACTAACTATGGCTACACCTTC.

The gene calls are TRBV6-2 or TRBV6-3 and TRBJ1-6; no clear D. Germline CDR1 reads MNHEY; CDR2 reads SVGEGT. The CDR3 extends over 16 amino acids. Trimming took 2 bases from V and 6 from J, leaving 14 bases between them. The CDR3, as DNA: TGTGCCAGCAGTTACCATACGGAGCTAAGTAATTCACCCCTCCACTTT. It specifies CASSYHTELSNSPLHF.

The rearrangement joins TRBV6-6 to TRBJ2-7; possible D gene TRBD1, 6 bases. Germline loops: CDR1 MNHNY, CDR2 SVGAGI (reference sequence). This CDR3 comprises 12 residues. Trimming pared 5 bases from V and 6 bases from J, leaving 11 bases between. CDR3 residues: CASSPVGAEQYF. CDR3 sequence (DNA): TGTGCCAGCAGTCCAGTGGGGGCCGAGCAGTACTTC.

The chain recombines TRBV7-2 with TRBJ1-2, with 8 bases that match TRBD1. Trimming took 1 base from V and 7 from J; bases not matched to a gene: 8. There are 15 residues in the CDR3. Germline V CDR1 and CDR2: SGHTA, FQGNSA. The CDR3 DNA follows: TGTGCCAGCAGCTTAGAGGGCAGGGGGCTCGGTGGCTACACCTTC. It is translated as CASSLEGRGLGGYTF.

J is TRBJ2-2 and V is TRBV19, with TRBD2 matching over 11 bases. Unmatched junction bases numbered 12, after V lost 9 bases and J lost 0 bases. Germline CDR1 reads LNHDA; CDR2 reads SQIVND (reference sequence). The CDR3 consists of 18 residues. In nucleotides, the CDR3 is TGTGCCAGCAGTTTGTCTAGCGGGGGGCTGTCGAACACCGGGGAGCTGTTTTTT. Amino acid sequence: CASSLSSGGLSNTGELFF.

This rearrangement joins TRBV18 to TRBJ1-1; D is unresolved. The CDR3 sequence is 16 residues long. In germline, CDR1 is KGHSH, CDR2 LQKENI. Trimming removed 4 bases from V and 3 bases from J, with 18 bases in between. As DNA, the CDR3 is TGTGCCAGCTCACAGAATCCGGACTCCGGTTACACTGAAGCTTTCTTT. This translates into CASSQNPDSGYTEAFF.

The chain couples TRBV6-7 to TRBJ1-2; 9 bases match TRBD1. TRBV6-7 is an open reading frame whose function is uncertain. The CDR3 sequence is 15 residues long. After removal of 5 bases from V and 6 bases from J, the junction contained 10 bases not matched to a gene. Written as DNA, the CDR3 is TGTGCCAGCAGTACTGGGGACAGGGCTGGAGATGGCTACACCTTC. This codes for CASSTGDRAGDGYTF.

The chain joins TRBV19 to TRBJ2-7; D call uncertain. Germline assignment: CDR1 LNHDA and CDR2 SQIVND (reference sequence). Between the trimmed V and J ends, which lost 1 base and 0 bases, there was a span of 10 bases. The length of the CDR3 is 15 residues. The CDR3 DNA is TGTGCCAGTAGTATAGGTCCAGCGACCTCCTACGAGCAGTACTTC. Protein sequence: CASSIGPATSYEQYF. The entire variable domain, with the rest obtained from reference TRBV19 and TRBJ2-7, is as follows: DGGITQSPKYLFRKEGQNVTLSCEQNLNHDAMYWYRQDPGQGLRLIYYSQIVNDFQKGDIAEGYSVSREKKESFPLTVTSAQKNPTAFYLCASSIGPATSYEQYFGPGTRLTVT.

This clone was seen only once. This rearrangement joins TRBV6-6 to TRBJ2-7, with D tentatively TRBD1 (6 bases). The CDR3 runs 14 residues. Germline V gene sequence: CDR1 MNHNY, CDR2 SVGAGI (reference sequence). Trimming shortened V by 2 bases and J by 3 bases, and 11 bases separated the two germline ends. CDR3 residues: CASSYDGGHYEQYF. CDR3 in DNA: TGTGCCAGCAGTTACGATGGGGGACACTACGAGCAGTACTTC.

The rearrangement uses TRBV10-1 and TRBJ1-1; D might be TRBD1 (6 bases). CDR1 WNHNN and CDR2 SYGVQD come from the germline V gene (reference sequence). The CDR3 has 12 residues. Trimming took 6 bases from V and 8 from J, leaving 13 bases between them. CDR3 coding DNA: TGCGCCAGCAGCGCAGACAGGATGGAAGCTTTCTTT. Translated, it gives CASSADRMEAFF.

Note on this clone: The junction departs from the called germline gene at one end, perhaps through a read error. V gene TRBV7-7 combines with J gene TRBJ2-5; 7 bases fit TRBD2. This CDR3 region has 13 residues. Germline V lookup: CDR1 SSHAT, CDR2 FNYEAQ (reference sequence). DNA for the CDR3: TGTGCTAGCAGCTTGGGAGGGCAAGAGACCCAGTACTTC. Protein sequence: CASSLGGQETQYF.

The V call is TRBV10-3, the J call TRBJ1-5; D may be TRBD1 (5 bases). V gave up 0 bases and J gave up 7 bases, with 13 bases separating them. This CDR3 is 15 amino acids long. Germline lookup yields CDR1 ENHRY and CDR2 SYGVKD. This CDR3 is CAISESRQGWQPQHF. As DNA, the CDR3 is TGTGCCATCAGTGAGTCGCGGCAGGGATGGCAGCCCCAGCATTTT.

This chain joins TRBV19 and TRBJ2-3; 10 bases match TRBD2. Per germline, CDR1 LNHDA and CDR2 SQIVND (reference sequence). V shed 4 bases, J shed 2 bases, and the junction held 9 bases outside the gene matches. The CDR3 extends over 17 amino acids. As DNA, the CDR3 is TGTGCCAGTAGTAGACCCTGGACTAGCGGACCCACAGATACGCAGTATTTT. Translated, it gives CASSRPWTSGPTDTQYF. The full variable domain, rest sourced from reference TRBV19 and TRBJ2-3, is DGGITQSPKYLFRKEGQNVTLSCEQNLNHDAMYWYRQDPGQGLRLIYYSQIVNDFQKGDIAEGYSVSREKKESFPLTVTSAQKNPTAFYLCASSRPWTSGPTDTQYFGPGTRLTVL.

The J gene is TRBJ1-2, the V gene TRBV4-1; possibly TRBD1 for D (6 bases). V was pared by 1 base and J by 5 bases, with 8 bases between. The CDR3 runs 13 residues. The V gene's germline CDR1 is MGHRA and CDR2 YSYEKL. CDR3 in DNA: TGCGCCAGCAGCCAAGGACAGGAATATGGCTACACCTTC. It encodes CASSQGQEYGYTF.

The genes are TRBV7-2 and TRBJ2-7, with TRBD2 matching 10 bases. Germline V gene data show CDR1 as SGHTA and CDR2 as FQGNSA. Trimming cost V 5 bases and J 2 bases; bases outside gene matches: 12. CDR3 length: 17 amino acids. The chain's CDR3 is CASSHPPLAGAAYEQYF. The CDR3 nucleotides are TGTGCCAGCAGCCACCCCCCCCTAGCGGGGGCCGCCTACGAGCAGTACTTC.

This clone was recorded only once. V gene TRBV19 combines with J gene TRBJ2-7; tentative D call: TRBD2 (6 bases). Germline assignment: CDR1 LNHDA and CDR2 SQIVND (reference sequence). This CDR3 has 14 amino acids. V was clipped by 7 bases and J by 6 bases, with 19 bases between them. CDR3 loop: CASTRTPRTTEQYF. The CDR3 bases are TGTGCCAGTACGCGGACACCTAGGACTACCGAGCAGTACTTC.

This rearrangement joins TRBV18 to TRBJ1-1, with no clear D. Between the trimmed V and J ends, which lost 3 bases and 1 base, there was a span of 3 bases. CDR3 length: 12 residues. Germline V gene lookup returns CDR1 KGHSH and CDR2 LQKENI. This CDR3 reads CASSPSNTEAFF. The DNA for the CDR3 is TGTGCCAGCTCACCCTCGAACACTGAAGCTTTCTTT. The variable domain in full, with the rest retrieved from reference TRBV18 and TRBJ1-1, is NAGVMQNPRHLVRRRGQEARLRCSPMKGHSHVYWYRQLPEEGLKFMVYLQKENIIDESGMPKERFSAEFPKEGPSILRIQQVVRGDSAAYFCASSPSNTEAFFGQGTRLTVV.

The chain links TRBV6-5 to TRBJ1-2; TRBD1 might be the D (5 bases). Per the germline V gene, CDR1 is MNHEY and CDR2 is SVGAGI. This CDR3 spans 14 amino acids. V dropped 0 bases and J dropped 8 bases, with 13 bases sitting between them. The DNA of the CDR3 is TGTGCCAGCAGTTACTCCGGTTCCCGGGGGGGCTACACCTTC. This sequence encodes CASSYSGSRGGYTF.

The chain recombines TRBV6-5 with TRBJ1-2; tentative D call: TRBD1 (5 bases). CDR3 length equals 14 residues. CDR1 and CDR2 from the germline V gene are MNHEY and SVGAGI. Deletions cut 6 bases from V and 4 bases from J, with 15 bases between. CDR3: CASSPSGGGYGYTF. The CDR3 DNA follows: TGTGCCAGCAGCCCATCGGGGGGAGGCTATGGCTACACCTTC.

The chain carries TRBV3-1 (or the pseudogene TRBV3-2) and TRBJ1-3, with no clear D. Germline V CDR1 and CDR2: LGHDT, YNNKEL (reference sequence). The CDR3 covers 11 residues. Trimming took 8 bases from V and 3 from J, leaving 5 bases between them. The CDR3 loop reads CASLSGNTIYF. CDR3 in DNA: TGTGCCAGCCTAAGTGGAAACACCATATATTTT.

V usage is TRBV3-1 (or the pseudogene TRBV3-2) and J usage is TRBJ1-2; no definite D call. Trimming removed 4 bases at V and 7 bases at J, with 10 bases between. Per the germline V gene, CDR1 is LGHDT and CDR2 is YNNKEL (reference sequence). The CDR3 consists of 12 residues. CDR3 nucleotides: TGTGCCAGCAGCCGCTCATTTAGTGGCTACACCTTC. Encoded protein: CASSRSFSGYTF.